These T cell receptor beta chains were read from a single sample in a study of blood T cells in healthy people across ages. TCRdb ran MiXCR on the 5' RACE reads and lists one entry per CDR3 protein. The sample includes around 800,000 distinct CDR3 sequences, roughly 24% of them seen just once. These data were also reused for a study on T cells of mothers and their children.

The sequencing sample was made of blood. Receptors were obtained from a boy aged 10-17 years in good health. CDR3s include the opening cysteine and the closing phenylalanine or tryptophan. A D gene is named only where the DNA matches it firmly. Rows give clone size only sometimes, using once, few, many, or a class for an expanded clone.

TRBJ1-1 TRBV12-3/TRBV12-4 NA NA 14 TGTGCCAGCATCCCAACCGAGTCGGACACTGAAGCTTTCTTT CASIPTESDTEAFF
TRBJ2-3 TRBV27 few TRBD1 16 TGTGCCAGCAGTTTATGGGCCGGGACAGAGGTAGATACGCAGTATTTT CASSLWAGTEVDTQYF
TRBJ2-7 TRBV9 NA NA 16 TGTGCCAGCAGCGCTTCTCCGGGACTGAACTCCTACGAGCAGTACTTC CASSASPGLNSYEQYF
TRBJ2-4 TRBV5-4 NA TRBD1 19 TGTGCCAGCAGCTTGTTGGTGACAGGGGTAGAGGCAGGCAAAAACATTCAGTACTTC CASSLLVTGVEAGKNIQYF
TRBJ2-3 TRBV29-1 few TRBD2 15 TGCAGCGTTGAAACTAGCGGGACTAGTGCAGATACGCAGTATTTT CSVETSGTSADTQYF
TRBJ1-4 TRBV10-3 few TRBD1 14 TGTGCCATCAGCACATCGACAGGGGATGAAAAACTGTTTTTT CAISTSTGDEKLFF
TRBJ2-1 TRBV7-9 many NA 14 TGTGCCAGCAGTCCGCCCAGCTCCTACAATGAGCAGTTCTTC CASSPPSSYNEQFF
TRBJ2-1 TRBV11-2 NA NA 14 TGTGCCAGCAGCTTAGAGGGCAGTGACAATGAGCAGTTCTTC CASSLEGSDNEQFF
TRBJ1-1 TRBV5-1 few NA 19 TGCGCCAGCAGCTTGGTGGGACTCAGGGCGGGAGCGATGAACACTGAAGCTTTCTTT CASSLVGLRAGAMNTEAFF
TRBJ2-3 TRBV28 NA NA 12 TGTGCTTGGGGCCTGTCCACAGATACGCAGTATTTT CAWGLSTDTQYF
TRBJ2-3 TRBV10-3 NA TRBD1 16 TGTGCCATCAGTGACGGGGACAGGGGGCACACAGATACGCAGTATTTT CAISDGDRGHTDTQYF
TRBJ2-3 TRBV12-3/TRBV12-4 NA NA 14 TGTGCCAGCAGTTTAATGACTAGGGGCGATACGCAGTATTTT CASSLMTRGDTQYF
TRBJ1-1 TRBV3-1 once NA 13 TGTGCCAGCAGCCCGGGCTTCAACACTGAAGCTTTCTTT CASSPGFNTEAFF